Given below is one T cell receptor beta chain in context. Its antigen is unidentified. The data stem from a study of CXCR3-negative and CXCR3-positive naive CD8 T cells. Points from the study as a whole: Memory CD8+ cells had much lower diversity, and both naive subsets had comparably high diversity. When CXCR3-positive naive cells were set against CXCR3-negative naive cells, the former had more hydrophobic TRB CDR3s.

Via 5' RACE with UMI labels, TRB cDNA libraries were prepared. TCRdb reprocessed the 5' RACE reads, keeping one entry per CDR3 protein, no DNA. The sample data list some 140,000 distinct CDR3 sequences. The CDR3 length is 17 residues. Per the germline V gene, CDR1 is MGHRA and CDR2 is YSYEKL. What was sequenced was naive CXCR3+ CD8+ T cells from blood. Sample subset: CD45RO-CCR7+CD27+CD95- naive CD8+ T cells expressing CXCR3 (TNR3+). The J gene is TRBJ1-6, the V gene TRBV4-1; TCRdb reports TRBD1, a call that lacks DNA to check it against. The origin of this receptor is a human donor in good health. Some clones in this sample may be carry-over from other donors' samples. CDR3 in amino acids: CASSQMDRGLSNSPLHF.